This T cell receptor beta chain was captured in a study of human T cells and chemical hapten exposure. Overall study: Affected patients, primarily female, had alopecia areata, totalis or universalis.

Time point in this sample: pre-sensitization, week 0. Treatment here: therapeutic diphenylcyclopropenone sensitization with weekly scalp DPC. Unfractionated whole blood yielded total RNA. Via MiXCR, TCRdb re-called the RACE reads, giving one row per CDR3 protein. The sample yields 180,000 or so distinct CDR3 sequences, under 35% seen once. Broader study findings: Significantly more large CDR3 similarity clusters arose among expanded TCRs than among controls. The number of TCRs above 1 in 1000 frequency did not change after DPC sensitization.

CDR3 size: 16 residues. Deletions cut 0 bases from V and 3 bases from J, with 15 bases between. Germline V gene lookup returns CDR1 SQVTM and CDR2 ANQGSEA. This clonotype was seen a handful of times. Antigen specificity is unknown. The starting material was whole blood, obtained in connection with sensitization to the hapten diphenylcyclopropenone (DPC). The source of this sequence is a woman in her 30s with alopecia areata. Some clones in this sample may be carry-over from other donors' samples. The chain is built from TRBV29-1 and TRBJ1-3; perhaps TRBD1 as D (6 bases). CDR3 region: CSVEDLRGAGGNTIYF. The CDR3 nucleotides are TGCAGCGTTGAAGACCTCAGGGGCGCCGGTGGAAACACCATATATTTT.